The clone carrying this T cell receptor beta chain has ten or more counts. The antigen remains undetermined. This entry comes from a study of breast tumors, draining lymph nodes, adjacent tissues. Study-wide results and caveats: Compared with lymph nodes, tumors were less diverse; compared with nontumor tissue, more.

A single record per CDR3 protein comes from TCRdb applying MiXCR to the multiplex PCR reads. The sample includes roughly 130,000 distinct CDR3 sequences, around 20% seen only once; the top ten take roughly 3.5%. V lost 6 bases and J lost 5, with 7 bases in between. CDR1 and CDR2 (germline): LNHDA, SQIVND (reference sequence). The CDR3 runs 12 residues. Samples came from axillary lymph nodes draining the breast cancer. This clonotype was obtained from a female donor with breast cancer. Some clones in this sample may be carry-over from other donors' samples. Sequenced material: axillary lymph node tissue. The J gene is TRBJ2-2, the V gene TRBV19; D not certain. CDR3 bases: TGTGCCAGTAGGAAGAGTACCGGGGAGCTGTTTTTT. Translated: CASRKSTGELFF. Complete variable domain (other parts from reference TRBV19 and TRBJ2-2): DGGITQSPKYLFRKEGQNVTLSCEQNLNHDAMYWYRQDPGQGLRLIYYSQIVNDFQKGDIAEGYSVSREKKESFPLTVTSAQKNPTAFYLCASRKSTGELFFGEGSRLTVL.